The source of this T cell receptor beta chain is a study of a mutant IDH1 vaccine in newly diagnosed glioma (dated by TCRdb to about 2021). The study in broad terms: Patients were given eight vaccinations, in weeks 1, 3, 5, 7, 11, 15, 19 and 23, which matched visits V03 through V10. Vaccination started 4-6 weeks after radiotherapy alone, or was given together with temozolomide cycles in the groups whose treatment included chemotherapy. Of the approximately 35 treated patients, around 62% were male and around 40% were female, and the mean age was roughly 40 years. Prior to enrollment, patients had been given standard therapy consisting of radiotherapy alone, temozolomide alone, or radiochemotherapy with temozolomide, with the combination given to most patients. Six visits were used for peripheral blood collection: V03 (baseline), V05, V07, V10, V12 and V13. Longitudinal TCRB deep sequencing was done for about two dozen treated patients, wherever samples were available for exploratory analyses.

Turning to this clone: Its antigen remains undetermined. No base qualities exist here, and no much larger clone lies one base off it.

Results and caveats for the whole study, not just this receptor: It was noted by the authors that analyses of patient blood samples could not be reproduced owing to sample limitations. No apparent relationship was observed between pseudoprogression and alterations in the top peripheral T cell clonotypes detected by TCRB sequencing. Availability determined which PBMC samples were chosen for TCRB deep sequencing. Immune responses induced by the vaccine were seen in over 90% of patients across multiple MHC alleles.

There are 15 amino acids in the CDR3, from cysteine to phenylalanine inclusive. Only the CDR3 DNA stays, 45 bases, in frame from base 1. V is reduced by 0 bases and J by 8 bases, leaving a spacing of 16 bases between them. CDR1 MNHEY and CDR2 SVGAGI were looked up in the germline V gene. The library was prepared using the immunoSEQ multiplex PCR assay. The hsTCRB Kit was used according to the manufacturer's protocol to amplify rearranged TCR beta chain sequences. Sequencing of TCRB libraries was carried out on an Illumina MiSeq. As for how the authors treated the data: Demultiplexing, trimming and gene mapping were performed with the kit vendor's proprietary platform. TCRdb carries this immuneACCESS record with in-frame sequences only. Its versions omit some clonotypes, under half of them owing to an unresolved V gene in the studies checked, with the rest unexplained. That table furnishes V, J and clone size, whereas the DNA furnished D and trimming. Present in this sample are 25,000 to 30,000 clones, about 90% of which were seen just once. The top ten constitute around 3% of the sample.

The meaning of the sample's time point label: week 5, during vaccination. Each vaccine dose was 300 ug of a 20-mer mutant IDH1 peptide in Montanide, given subcutaneously with topical imiquimod. Donors had newly diagnosed WHO grade 3 or 4 IDH1-mutant astrocytomas with loss of nuclear ATRX. The samples were drawn from NOA16, a multicentre, single-arm, open-label phase I trial in Germany that tested a mutant IDH1 peptide vaccine in humans for the first time. The DNeasy Blood and Tissue Kit was used to extract genomic DNA from EDTA blood for TCRB sequencing. The chain links TRBV6-5 with TRBJ1-2; TRBD1 is possibly the D segment (5 matching bases). This sequence was found in a woman aged 40 to 50 with glioma. Some clones in this sample may be carry-over from other donors' samples. This specimen was peripheral blood mononuclear cells (PBMCs), taken from a glioma patient whose treatment included an IDH1 peptide vaccine. The sequenced DNA is TGTGCCAGCAGTTACTCCTTGGGGGACGTAGGAGGCTACACCTTC. The translation is CASSYSLGDVGGYTF.